In its sample, the clone carrying this T cell receptor (beta chain) was seen many times. Antigen unknown. These data belong to a study of early T cells in non-severe SARS-CoV-2 infection. Study details: With bulk RNA from unsorted whole blood as input, sequencing yielded unpaired chains. Study observations and caveats: There was a bias toward anti-spike CD8 responses in VDJdb matching, which missed private and CD4 specificities.

The germline V and J ends were trimmed by 8 bases and 4 bases, with 7 bases remaining between them. Germline CDR1 and CDR2: SNHLY and FYNNEI. The CDR3 has 11 residues. Unique molecular identifiers were affixed to single, distinct cDNA molecules. In TCRdb, the 5' RACE reads were re-called with MiXCR into one record per CDR3 protein. Among over 50,000 distinct CDR3 sequences listed, over 9.5% were seen once. The chain uses TRBV2 and TRBJ2-3; D is undetermined. The TCR was taken from an adult who was a healthcare worker with PCR-confirmed SARS-CoV-2 infection or an uninfected control (not recorded which). Sequencing used whole blood. The CDR3 region has the DNA TGTGCCAGCTCAGGCGCAGATACGCAGTATTTT. It specifies CASSGADTQYF.